The rows below give T cell receptor beta chains drawn from one sample of a study of blood T cell repertoires in COVID-19. Clones were read by immunoSEQ multiplex PCR, and TCRdb kept only the in-frame ones, dropping some. The data contain more than 300,000 clones, more than 70% of them singletons. Sequenced material: peripheral blood. These receptors all come from a man between 18 and 29 years old who had recovered from COVID-19. CDR3s include the opening cysteine and the closing phenylalanine or tryptophan. The D gene is left open where the match is weak. Size tells how often a clone was seen (once, few, many) or the class of an expanded clone, and some rows leave it out.

TRBV6-5,TRBD1,13,TRBJ1-1,NA,CASSFGTGTEAFF,TGTGCCAGCAGTTTCGGGACAGGGACTGAAGCTTTCTTT
TRBV28,TRBD1,16,TRBJ1-2,NA,CASSLTGGAANYGYTF,TGTGCCAGCAGTTTGACAGGGGGCGCGGCTAACTATGGCTACACCTTC
TRBV27,NA,15,TRBJ1-1,NA,CASSSAGRGNTEAFF,TGTGCCAGCAGTTCAGCCGGGAGGGGGAACACTGAAGCTTTCTTT
TRBV5-1,TRBD2,18,TRBJ2-7,few,CASSLVLAGDSSSYEQYF,TGCGCCAGCAGCTTGGTATTAGCGGGGGATTCCAGCTCCTACGAGCAGTACTTC
TRBV11-1,NA,13,TRBJ2-7,NA,CASSLVQGYEQYF,TGTGCCAGCAGCTTAGTACAGGGCTACGAGCAGTACTTC
TRBV19,NA,15,TRBJ1-2,NA,CASSIGAGASGGYTF,TGTGCCAGTAGTATAGGGGCAGGGGCATCGGGAGGCTACACCTTC
TRBV4-1,NA,15,TRBJ1-5,NA,CASSPRGSSNQPQHF,TGCGCCAGCAGCCCACGGGGATCGAGCAATCAGCCCCAGCATTTT
TRBV7-2,NA,14,TRBJ1-5,once,CASSLIGDNQPQHF,TGTGCCAGCAGCTTAATAGGGGACAATCAGCCCCAGCATTTT
TRBV4-2,TRBD1,15,TRBJ1-6,few,CASSAGQGQDSPLHF,TGTGCCAGCAGCGCCGGACAGGGTCAGGATTCACCCCTCCACTTT
TRBV28,NA,16,TRBJ1-5,NA,CASSSPGAGSNQPQHF,TGTGCCAGCAGTTCTCCAGGGGCCGGGAGCAATCAGCCCCAGCATTTT
TRBV4-1,TRBD1,15,TRBJ1-4,NA,CASTQVGTGGEKLFF,TGCGCCAGCACCCAAGTGGGAACAGGGGGCGAAAAACTGTTTTTT
TRBV25-1,TRBD1,13,TRBJ1-1,NA,CASSRQGITEAFF,TGTGCCAGCAGCAGACAGGGTATCACTGAAGCTTTCTTT
TRBV6-1,NA,16,TRBJ2-1,NA,CASSETLSDWYNEQFF,TGTGCCAGCAGTGAGACTCTTAGCGACTGGTACAATGAGCAGTTCTTC
TRBV27,TRBD2,16,TRBJ2-1,NA,CASSLLASGTYNEQFF,TGTGCCAGCAGTTTACTGGCTAGCGGGACTTACAATGAGCAGTTCTTC
TRBV19,TRBD1,16,TRBJ2-2,NA,CASSIDRGDFSGELFF,TGTGCCAGTAGTATTGACAGGGGGGATTTCTCCGGGGAGCTGTTTTTT
TRBV12-3/TRBV12-4,NA,13,TRBJ1-3,NA,CASSFRGGNTIYF,TGTGCCAGCAGTTTCCGAGGAGGAAACACCATATATTTT
TRBV5-6,NA,13,TRBJ1-1,few,CASSPRVNTEAFF,TGTGCCAGCAGCCCCCGGGTGAACACTGAAGCTTTCTTT
TRBV29-1,NA,12,TRBJ1-4,NA,CSVEAGDEKLFF,TGCAGCGTTGAGGCGGGAGATGAAAAACTGTTTTTT
TRBV28,TRBD1,15,TRBJ2-7,NA,CASSLATGGLYEQYF,TGTGCCAGCAGTTTAGCGACAGGGGGCCTCTACGAGCAGTACTTC
TRBV10-3,NA,14,TRBJ2-1,NA,CAISGLPTGNEQFF,TGTGCCATCTCTGGACTACCTACGGGCAATGAGCAGTTCTTC
TRBV5-8,NA,13,TRBJ2-7,few,CASSLVGGFEQYF,TGTGCCAGCAGCTTGGTCGGAGGGTTCGAGCAGTACTTC
TRBV19,TRBD1,17,TRBJ1-4,NA,CASSPVDRGISNEKLFF,TGTGCCAGTAGTCCCGTGGACAGGGGGATATCTAATGAAAAACTGTTTTTT
TRBV6-5,TRBD1,15,TRBJ2-1,NA,CASSLNTGTDNEQFF,TGTGCCAGCAGTTTAAATACCGGGACAGACAATGAGCAGTTCTTC
TRBV4-3,NA,14,TRBJ1-2,few,CASSQDSGVYGYTF,TGCGCCAGCAGCCAAGATTCGGGGGTCTATGGCTACACCTTC
TRBV3-1/TRBV3-2,NA,14,TRBJ2-5,NA,CASSPGAAIETQYF,TGTGCCAGCAGCCCCGGTGCGGCGATAGAGACCCAGTACTTC
TRBV7-8,TRBD2,15,TRBJ2-7,NA,CASSSIAGAPGEQYF,TGTGCCAGCAGCTCTATAGCGGGGGCCCCTGGCGAGCAGTACTTC